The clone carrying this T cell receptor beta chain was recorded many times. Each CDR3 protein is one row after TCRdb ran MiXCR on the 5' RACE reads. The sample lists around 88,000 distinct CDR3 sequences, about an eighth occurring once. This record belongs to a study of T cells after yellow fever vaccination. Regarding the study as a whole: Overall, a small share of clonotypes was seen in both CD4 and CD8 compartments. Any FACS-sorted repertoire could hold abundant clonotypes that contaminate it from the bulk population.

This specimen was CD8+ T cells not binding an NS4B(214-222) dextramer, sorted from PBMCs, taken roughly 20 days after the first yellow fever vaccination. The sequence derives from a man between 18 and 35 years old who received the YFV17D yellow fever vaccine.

CDR3 sequence (DNA): TGTGCCAGCAGCTTAGACCAGGGACTAGCGGGGAATGAGCAGTTCTTC. Translating it yields CASSLDQGLAGNEQFF. This chain uses TRBV11-2 with TRBJ2-1, with TRBD2 matching 13 bases. The CDR3 is 16 residues long. The V and J ends lost 0 bases and 7 bases, in that order; junction bases with no gene match: 3. The germline V gene encodes CDR1 SGHAT and CDR2 FQNNGV.